Here is one T cell receptor beta chain with its context. What it recognizes is unknown. Four subsets defined by CD45RA and CD27 were sorted after CD3, CD4, CD8 and live/dead staining. From germline, CDR1 is SEHNR and CDR2 FQNEAQ (reference sequence). With V trimmed by 5 bases and J by 8 bases, 19 bases remained unmatched. CDR3 size: 17 residues. The data were obtained in a study of naive and memory T cell subsets. Notes on the study in general: Each distinct alpha or beta sequence counts as one clonotype.

The beta constant-region primer was an equimolar mix of two oligonucleotides covering TRBC1 and TRBC2. The ligated cDNA underwent four PCR rounds using SP2 and nested alpha and beta constant-region primers. Each CDR3 protein gets one entry after TCRdb re-called the UMI-ligation and nested PCR reads with MiXCR. The sample has more than 100,000 distinct CDR3 sequences; around a third are singletons. The chain links TRBV7-9 to TRBJ1-2; 8 positions agree with TRBD1. The sequence was obtained from a human donor in good health. The sequencing sample was made of central memory CD4+ T cells from blood. DNA of the CDR3: TGTGCCAGCAGCCCGCCGGGACAGGCCCTTACCCTTCCAGGCTACACCTTC. It translates to CASSPPGQALTLPGYTF.